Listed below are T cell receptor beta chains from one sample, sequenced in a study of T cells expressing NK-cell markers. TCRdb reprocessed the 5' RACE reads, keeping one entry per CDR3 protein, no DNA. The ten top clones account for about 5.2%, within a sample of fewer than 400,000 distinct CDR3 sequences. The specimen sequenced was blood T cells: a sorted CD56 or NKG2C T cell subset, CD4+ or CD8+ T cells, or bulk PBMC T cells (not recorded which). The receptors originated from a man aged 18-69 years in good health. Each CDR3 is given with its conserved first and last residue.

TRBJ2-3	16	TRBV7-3	CASSDGRKGETDTQYF
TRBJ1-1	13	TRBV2	CASSGSQNTEAFF
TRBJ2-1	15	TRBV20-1	CSARDTGKSYNEQFF
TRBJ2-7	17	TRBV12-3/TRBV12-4	CASSSGQARPYYYEQYF
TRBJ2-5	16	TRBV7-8	CASSPKQNRGRETQYF
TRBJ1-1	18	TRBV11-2	CASSVHQGGRWRNTEAFF
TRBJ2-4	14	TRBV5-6	CASSSNRGLNIQYF
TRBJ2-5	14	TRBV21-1	CASSTRDHQETQYF
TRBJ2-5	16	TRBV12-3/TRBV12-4	CASSLDTTVLQETQYF
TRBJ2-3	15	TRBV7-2	CASSPRGGRGDTQYF
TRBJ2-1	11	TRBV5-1	CASSKGGKQFF
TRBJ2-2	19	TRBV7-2	CASSLAPSGGLGGGGELFF
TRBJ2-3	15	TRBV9	CASSVGYQNTDTQYF
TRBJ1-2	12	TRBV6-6	CASSYGTGGNTF
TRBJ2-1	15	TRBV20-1	CSAFSGGGSYNEQFF
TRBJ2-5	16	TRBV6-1	CASSDLEGVGGETQYF
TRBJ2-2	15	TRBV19	CASSSGGAGAGELFF
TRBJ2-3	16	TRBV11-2	CASSILAGGSTDTQYF
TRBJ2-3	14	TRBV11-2	CASSYGSGRYTQYF